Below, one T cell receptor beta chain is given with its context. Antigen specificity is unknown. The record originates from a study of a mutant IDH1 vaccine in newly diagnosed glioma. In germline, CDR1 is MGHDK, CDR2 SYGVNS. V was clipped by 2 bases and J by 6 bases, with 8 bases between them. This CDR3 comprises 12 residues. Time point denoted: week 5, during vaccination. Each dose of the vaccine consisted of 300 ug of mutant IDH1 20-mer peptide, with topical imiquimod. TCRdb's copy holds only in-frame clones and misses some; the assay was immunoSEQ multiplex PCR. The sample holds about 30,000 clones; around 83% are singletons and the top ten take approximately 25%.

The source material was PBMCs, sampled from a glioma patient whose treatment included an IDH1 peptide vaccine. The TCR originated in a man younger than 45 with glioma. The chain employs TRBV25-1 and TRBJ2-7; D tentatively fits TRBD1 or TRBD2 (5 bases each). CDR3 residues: CASSEVRGEQYF. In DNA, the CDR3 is TGTGCCAGCAGTGAAGTGAGGGGCGAGCAGTACTTC.